These T cell receptor beta chains were read from a single sample in a study of cytomegalovirus exposure and HLA in healthy donors. Produced via immunoSEQ multiplex PCR; TCRdb's table is partial and in-frame only. The sample holds 120,000 to 150,000 clones, roughly 75% seen once. The sequencing input was PBMCs. Receptors were obtained from a man aged 35 to 55 in good health and CMV-seronegative. The CDR3 runs from the conserved cysteine through the conserved F or W. A D gene is named only where the DNA matches it firmly. Some rows have no size entry. The others give once, few or many, or a class for an expanded clone.

NA	15	NA	TRBV5-5	TRBJ1-5	TGTGCCAGCAGCTTGAGGTCGGACATGTACCAGCCCCAGCATTTT	CASSLRSDMYQPQHF
few	15	TRBD2	TRBV9	TRBJ2-1	TGTGCCAGCAGCGTAGAAACGGGGGGAGGCGATGAGCAGTTCTTC	CASSVETGGGDEQFF
once	16	NA	TRBV10-1	TRBJ2-3	TGCGCCAGCAGTATCGGTTGGCAGGGGAGCACAGATACGCAGTATTTT	CASSIGWQGSTDTQYF
NA	16	TRBD2	TRBV4-1	TRBJ2-7	TGCGCCAGCAGCCGCCAGACTAGCGGTTCCTCCTACGAGCAGTACTTC	CASSRQTSGSSYEQYF
NA	12	NA	TRBV27	TRBJ2-1	TGTGCCAGCAGTTTAGCAGACAATGAGCAGTTCTTC	CASSLADNEQFF
NA	14	NA	TRBV6-4	TRBJ1-6	TGTGCCAGCAGCATTGACTCCGGTAATTCACCCCTCCACTTT	CASSIDSGNSPLHF
NA	16	TRBD2	TRBV10-3	TRBJ2-3	TGTGCCATCAGTGAGTTGAGCGGGGGCAGCACAGATACGCAGTATTTT	CAISELSGGSTDTQYF
once	16	TRBD1	TRBV18	TRBJ1-6	TGTGCCAGCTCGCAATGGGGACAGGGGATAAATTCACCCCTCCACTTT	CASSQWGQGINSPLHF
NA	15	TRBD2	TRBV4-1	TRBJ2-3	TGCGCCAGCAGCCCACGAGCGGGGCTCACAGATACGCAGTATTTT	CASSPRAGLTDTQYF
NA	17	TRBD2	TRBV27	TRBJ2-7	TGTGCCAGCAGTTTACGTAGCGGGGGGATCCTCTCCTACGAGCAGTACTTC	CASSLRSGGILSYEQYF
NA	16	NA	TRBV4-1	TRBJ2-7	TGCGCCAGCAGCCAAGTTTCAGGGATGGCACCCTACGAGCAGTACTTC	CASSQVSGMAPYEQYF
NA	14	NA	TRBV4-1	TRBJ2-7	TGCGCCAGCAGCCAGAGAGGATTGGAAGACGAGCAGTACTTC	CASSQRGLEDEQYF
NA	14	NA	TRBV7-6	TRBJ2-2	TGTGCCAGCAGCTTCCAGGGAGCGGGCGGGGAGCTGTTTTTT	CASSFQGAGGELFF
few	14	TRBD1	TRBV7-8	TRBJ1-1	TGTGCCAGCAGCTACCGGGACAGAAACACTGAAGCTTTCTTT	CASSYRDRNTEAFF
NA	15	TRBD1	TRBV28	TRBJ1-6	TGTGCCAGCTCCACCCCGGGACAGGGGAATTCACCCCTCCACTTT	CASSTPGQGNSPLHF